This T cell receptor (beta chain) came from a study of blood T cell repertoires in COVID-19 (dated by TCRdb to 2018 to 2020). About the full investigation: Collaborator samples came from the United States, Italy and Spain and covered acute and convalescent phases of COVID-19. The prospective study material was composed of cDNA or gDNA derived from T cells, B-cell-depleted T cells, or PBMCs. The dataset comprised deeply sampled blood TCRbeta repertoires from subjects exposed to, actively infected with, or recovered from COVID-19. The repertoires were released in a freely available public database intended as a resource for research on the immune response to SARS-CoV-2. The samples were drawn from the first 160 participants of the ongoing ImmuneRACE study and from some 1,300 subjects provided by 6 global collaborators. A de-identified subject ID, COVID-19 status, age in years and sex were almost always included in the sample metadata. Where HLA class I and class II types were available, the types were taken from metadata supplied by the sample provider, not from assay-based typing.

Including cysteine and phenylalanine, the CDR3 has 16 amino acids. The sequence is cut down to CDR3 DNA, 48 bases in frame from base 1. CDR1 and CDR2 are drawn from the germline V gene: MNHNS, SASEGT. V has 2 bases trimmed and J has 6 bases trimmed; junction bases matching no gene number 5. Each collaborating institution followed its own protocols to collect whole blood in K2EDTA tubes. For TCRbeta analysis, collaborators shipped samples in one of three forms: frozen whole blood, isolated PBMCs, or DNA extracted from either of those sample types. Concerning this clone: Its recognized antigen is unknown. Base qualities are missing; no much larger clone stands one base away.

Results and caveats for the whole study, not just this receptor: The quantity of clinical and demographic metadata differed by source and by participant and was supplied without curation.

TCRbeta CDR3 regions were amplified from genomic DNA using the immunoSEQ Assay, a bias-controlled multiplex PCR. The study's own analysis went as follows. Within the assay, amplification of reference gene primers was used to estimate how many nucleated cells each sample contained. To quantify the absolute abundance of each unique TCRbeta CDR3 rearrangement, sequence reads were collapsed and filtered. For each sample, productive Simpson clonality was calculated as the square root of Simpson's diversity index across productive rearrangements. TCRdb took this table from immuneACCESS and kept in-frame rearrangements with V and J called. Such tables lack part of the clones; where checked against another copy, unresolved V genes explain under half of the gap, and the rest is unexplained. Clone size and V and J calls were adopted from that table, with D and trimming inferred from the DNA. The sample contains about 53,000 clones, approximately 91% of them found a single time. Around 3.1% of the sample goes to the ten largest clones.

The chain uses TRBV6-1 and TRBJ1-4; 11 middle bases align to TRBD1. Sequences were obtained from peripheral blood. The TCR originated in a human donor in a cohort sampled during active COVID-19. At the DNA level, the sequence is TGTGCCAGCAGTGAAAAAGGGGGACAGGGGGATGAAAAACTGTTTTTT. Its protein is CASSEKGGQGDEKLFF.